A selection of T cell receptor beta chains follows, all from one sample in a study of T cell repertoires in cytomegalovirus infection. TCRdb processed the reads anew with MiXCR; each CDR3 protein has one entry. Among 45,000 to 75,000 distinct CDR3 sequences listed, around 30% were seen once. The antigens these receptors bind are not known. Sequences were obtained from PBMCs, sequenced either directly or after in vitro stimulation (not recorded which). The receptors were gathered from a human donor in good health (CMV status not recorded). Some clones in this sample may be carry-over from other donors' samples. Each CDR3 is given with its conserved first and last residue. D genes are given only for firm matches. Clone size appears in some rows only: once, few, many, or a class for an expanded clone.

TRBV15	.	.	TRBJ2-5	CATSRDSRVRETQYF	TGTGCCACCAGCAGAGATTCGAGGGTACGGGAGACCCAGTACTTC
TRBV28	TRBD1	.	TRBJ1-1	CASSLWDYRGQGSKKGTEAFF	TGTGCCAGCAGTTTATGGGATTATCGGGGACAGGGGTCTAAAAAGGGAACTGAAGCTTTCTTT
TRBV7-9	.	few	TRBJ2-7	CASSSTVYEQYF	TGTGCCAGCAGCTCGACGGTCTACGAGCAGTACTTC
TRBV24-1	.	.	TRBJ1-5	CATSALNQGWDQPQHF	TGTGCCACCAGTGCCCTGAACCAGGGTTGGGATCAGCCCCAGCATTTT
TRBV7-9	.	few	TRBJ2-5	CASSRGLRETQYF	TGTGCCAGCAGCCGGGGGCTGCGAGAGACCCAGTACTTC
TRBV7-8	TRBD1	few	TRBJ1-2	CASSPRQGGNYGYTF	TGTGCCAGCAGCCCAAGACAGGGAGGGAACTATGGCTACACCTTC
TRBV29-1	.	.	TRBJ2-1	CSVRRGRRYNEQFF	TGCAGCGTGAGACGGGGCAGGCGCTACAATGAGCAGTTCTTC
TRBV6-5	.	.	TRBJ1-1	CASSRDLGQAFF	TGTGCCAGCAGCCGGGACTTGGGACAAGCTTTCTTT
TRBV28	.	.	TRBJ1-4	CALGTLDEKLFF	TGTGCCCTCGGGACCCTCGATGAAAAACTGTTTTTT
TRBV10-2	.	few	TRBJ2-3	CASSDAWTDTQYF	TGCGCCAGCAGTGACGCCTGGACAGATACGCAGTATTTT
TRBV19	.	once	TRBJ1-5	CASSMWFPYSNQPQHF	TGTGCCAGTAGTATGTGGTTTCCTTATAGCAATCAGCCCCAGCATTTT
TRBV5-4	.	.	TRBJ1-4	CASSRPGGANEKLFF	TGTGCCAGCAGCCGGCCCGGGGGGGCTAATGAAAAACTGTTTTTT
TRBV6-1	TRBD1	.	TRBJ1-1	CASSQGQGIVTEAFF	TGTGCCAGCAGTCAGGGACAGGGAATCGTGACTGAAGCTTTCTTT
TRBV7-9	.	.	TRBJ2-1	CASLRWAGQSSYNEQFF	TGTGCCAGCCTCAGATGGGCGGGACAGAGCTCCTACAATGAGCAGTTCTTC
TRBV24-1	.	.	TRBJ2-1	CATSVPGWFGYNEQFF	TGTGCCACCAGTGTCCCGGGTTGGTTCGGCTACAATGAGCAGTTCTTC
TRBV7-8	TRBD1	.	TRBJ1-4	CASSLRRTGNEKLFF	TGTGCCAGCAGCTTAAGGCGGACAGGGAATGAAAAACTGTTTTTT
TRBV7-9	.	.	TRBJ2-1	CASSLGTAYNEQFF	TGTGCCAGCAGCTTAGGGACAGCGTACAATGAGCAGTTCTTC
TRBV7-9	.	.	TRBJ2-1	CASSLPGRRGEQFF	TGTGCCAGCAGCTTACCGGGACGACGGGGTGAGCAGTTCTTC
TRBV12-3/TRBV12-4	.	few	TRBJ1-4	CASSQSPGRGLFF	TGTGCCAGCAGCCAATCCCCAGGGAGGGGTCTGTTTTTT
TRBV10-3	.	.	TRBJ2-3	CAIKPRRESATDTQYF	TGTGCCATCAAGCCCAGACGGGAGTCCGCCACAGATACGCAGTATTTT
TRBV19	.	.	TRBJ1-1	CASSWGVGTEAFF	TGTGCCAGTAGTTGGGGAGTCGGCACTGAAGCTTTCTTT
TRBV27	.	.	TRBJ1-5	CASSSLTGTGQPQHF	TGTGCCAGCAGTTCCCTTACAGGGACGGGGCAGCCCCAGCATTTT
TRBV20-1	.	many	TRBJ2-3	CSARSVSSTDTQYF	TGCAGTGCTAGATCGGTGTCTAGCACAGATACGCAGTATTTT
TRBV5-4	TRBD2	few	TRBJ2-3	CASSAKTSGGGDTQYF	TGTGCCAGCAGCGCGAAGACTAGCGGGGGGGGAGATACGCAGTATTTT
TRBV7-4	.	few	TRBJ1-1	CASSSLGGPNTEAFF	TGTGCCAGCAGCTCGCTCGGGGGGCCGAACACTGAAGCTTTCTTT
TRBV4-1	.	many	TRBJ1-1	CASTPQGGYTEAFF	TGCGCCAGCACCCCCCAGGGCGGTTACACTGAAGCTTTCTTT
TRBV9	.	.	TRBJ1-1	CASSGRGGTEAFF	TGTGCCAGCAGCGGACGGGGGGGCACTGAAGCTTTCTTT